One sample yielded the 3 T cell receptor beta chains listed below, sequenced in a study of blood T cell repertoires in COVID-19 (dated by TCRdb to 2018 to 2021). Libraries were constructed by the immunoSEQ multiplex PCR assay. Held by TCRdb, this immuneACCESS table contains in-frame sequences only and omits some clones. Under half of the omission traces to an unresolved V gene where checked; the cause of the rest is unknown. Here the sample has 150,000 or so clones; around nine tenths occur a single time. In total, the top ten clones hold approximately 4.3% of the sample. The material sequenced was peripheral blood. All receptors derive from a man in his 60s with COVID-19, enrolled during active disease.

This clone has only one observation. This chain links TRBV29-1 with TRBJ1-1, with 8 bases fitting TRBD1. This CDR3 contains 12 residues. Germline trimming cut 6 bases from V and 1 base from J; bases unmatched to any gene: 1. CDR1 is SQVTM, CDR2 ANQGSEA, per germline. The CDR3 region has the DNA TGCAGCGTAGGACAGGGGAACACTGAAGCTTTCTTT. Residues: CSVGQGNTEAFF. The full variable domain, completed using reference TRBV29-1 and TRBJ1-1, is SAVISQKPSRDICQRGTSLTIQCQVDSQVTMMFWYRQQPGQSLTLIATANQGSEATYESGFVIDKFPISRPNLTFSTLTVSNMSPEDSSIYLCSVGQGNTEAFFGQGTRLTVV.

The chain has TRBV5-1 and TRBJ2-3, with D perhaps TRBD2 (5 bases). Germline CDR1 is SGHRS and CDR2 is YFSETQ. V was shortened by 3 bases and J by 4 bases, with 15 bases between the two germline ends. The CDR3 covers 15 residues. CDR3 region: CASSWQDPRADTQYF. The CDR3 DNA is TGCGCCAGCAGCTGGCAAGACCCGAGGGCAGATACGCAGTATTTT.

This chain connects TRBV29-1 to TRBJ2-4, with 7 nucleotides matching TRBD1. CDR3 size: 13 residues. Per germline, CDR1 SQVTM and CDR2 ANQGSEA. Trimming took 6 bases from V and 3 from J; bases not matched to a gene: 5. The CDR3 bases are TGCAGCGTCAGGGGGTTAGACAAAAACATTCAGTACTTC. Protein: CSVRGLDKNIQYF.